This is a list of T cell receptor beta chains from one sample in a study of metastatic and nonmetastatic thyroid tumors. Using MiXCR, TCRdb re-called clones from the PCR reads. The sample lists about 38,000 clones; about 45% were seen once. Sequencing was carried out using tumor tissue. The origin of the receptors is a male donor with papillary thyroid cancer or a benign thyroid nodule (not recorded which). Some clones in this sample may be carry-over from other donors' samples. CDR3s include the opening cysteine and the closing phenylalanine or tryptophan. Fields, in order: V gene, clone size, CDR3 protein. The listing skips clone size in some rows; elsewhere it reads once, few, many or a size class.

v_call: TRBV3-1; clone_size: .; cdr3_aa: CASSPTPSGQTEQYF
v_call: TRBV2; clone_size: few; cdr3_aa: CASTGGRYNSPLHF
v_call: TRBV4-3; clone_size: few; cdr3_aa: CASSQTSGNTIYF
v_call: TRBV4-3; clone_size: .; cdr3_aa: CASSQDLREGQPQHF
v_call: TRBV12-3/TRBV12-4; clone_size: .; cdr3_aa: CASSLIAGGSNEQFF
v_call: TRBV11-2; clone_size: .; cdr3_aa: CASSRFDSANTGELFF
v_call: TRBV27; clone_size: few; cdr3_aa: CASSSPGLAVREQYF
v_call: TRBV7-2; clone_size: few; cdr3_aa: CASSLDGNSPLHF
v_call: TRBV18; clone_size: .; cdr3_aa: CASSPGGTPSYEQYF
v_call: TRBV6-1; clone_size: .; cdr3_aa: CASSDEQGSSPLHF
v_call: TRBV6-4; clone_size: .; cdr3_aa: CASSDTSGGTDTQYF
v_call: TRBV27; clone_size: few; cdr3_aa: CASSLAGLKIYEQYF
v_call: TRBV6-1; clone_size: .; cdr3_aa: CASSEVGQAQQYF
v_call: TRBV6-5; clone_size: few; cdr3_aa: CASSYNTNYEQYF
v_call: TRBV6-1; clone_size: .; cdr3_aa: CASRGSNTGELFF
v_call: TRBV6-1; clone_size: few; cdr3_aa: CASSEALGGTETQYF
v_call: TRBV20-1; clone_size: .; cdr3_aa: CSAESPGQGAPEQYF
v_call: TRBV6-2/TRBV6-3; clone_size: few; cdr3_aa: CASRSSGAYEQYF
v_call: TRBV24-1; clone_size: few; cdr3_aa: CATGGQGQKTQYF
v_call: TRBV12-3/TRBV12-4; clone_size: few; cdr3_aa: CASSPGLAGTPIREQYF
v_call: TRBV28; clone_size: .; cdr3_aa: CASSLSGSGYEQYF
v_call: TRBV6-5; clone_size: .; cdr3_aa: CASSYQGSTEAFF
v_call: TRBV29-1; clone_size: .; cdr3_aa: CSVRTGERNTEAFF
v_call: TRBV4-1; clone_size: once; cdr3_aa: CASSQDSSGANVLTF
v_call: TRBV2; clone_size: .; cdr3_aa: CASSPDRSSYNSPLHF
v_call: TRBV12-3/TRBV12-4; clone_size: .; cdr3_aa: CASSFVSVTYEQYF
v_call: TRBV6-1; clone_size: .; cdr3_aa: CASTRQNSGNTIYF
v_call: TRBV5-5; clone_size: .; cdr3_aa: CASSRLPTGGGNTIYF
v_call: TRBV7-6; clone_size: few; cdr3_aa: CASSLVVMNTEAFF
v_call: TRBV20-1; clone_size: .; cdr3_aa: CSARDGRENNEQFF
v_call: TRBV20-1; clone_size: .; cdr3_aa: CSADGGGTGGSQETQYF
v_call: TRBV20-1; clone_size: few; cdr3_aa: CSATLLVGNSPLHF
v_call: TRBV20-1; clone_size: .; cdr3_aa: CSAWGLAGTNEQYF
v_call: TRBV5-1; clone_size: .; cdr3_aa: CASSLVGGNTEAFF
v_call: TRBV30; clone_size: .; cdr3_aa: CAWSSGRETQYF
v_call: TRBV30; clone_size: .; cdr3_aa: CAWGTLELFF
v_call: TRBV6-1; clone_size: .; cdr3_aa: CATRRTGRNSPLHF
v_call: TRBV9; clone_size: .; cdr3_aa: CASSVEVTQSGNTIYF
v_call: TRBV4-1; clone_size: .; cdr3_aa: CASSQRSGPGETQYF
v_call: TRBV11-2; clone_size: .; cdr3_aa: CASSLVPSGSSLEQYF
v_call: TRBV19; clone_size: few; cdr3_aa: CASSIEARSNQPQHF
v_call: TRBV5-1; clone_size: once; cdr3_aa: CASSFWQGSEKLFF
v_call: TRBV6-6; clone_size: few; cdr3_aa: CASSLQGGALNEQFF
v_call: TRBV19; clone_size: .; cdr3_aa: CASSITGGAGGTEAFF
v_call: TRBV4-2; clone_size: .; cdr3_aa: CASSQTQDRQETQYF
v_call: TRBV7-6; clone_size: .; cdr3_aa: CASSQAQGPSYEQYF
v_call: TRBV20-1; clone_size: .; cdr3_aa: CSARDLGHSYEQYF
v_call: TRBV20-1; clone_size: .; cdr3_aa: CSARERDFTYNEQFF
v_call: TRBV5-1; clone_size: .; cdr3_aa: CASRPGLAGGPYNEQFF
v_call: TRBV27; clone_size: few; cdr3_aa: CASSFRTGTDTQYF